Presented here are 13 T cell receptor beta chains from one specimen sequenced in a study of T-cell reconstitution after alpha-beta-depleted transplantation in children. It was with unique molecular identifiers that the TCRbeta library was prepared. TCRdb re-called the PCR reads through MiXCR, storing one row per CDR3 protein. Here the sample spans about 290,000 distinct CDR3 sequences, roughly 7.8% being singletons. Study results and caveats: Counts and diversity of T cells one year after transplant came mostly from newly produced T cells.

These receptors have no identified antigens. This specimen was peripheral blood, taken 360 days after TCRalphabeta/CD19-depleted stem cell transplant. The receptors originated from a female patient aged 2-15 years who had a stem cell transplant for Fanconi anemia, so the T cells may come from the graft donor.

This clonotype showed up many times. The V call is TRBV29-1, the J call TRBJ2-5, with D possibly matching TRBD1 (6 bases). CDR3 length: 14 amino acids. Germline values: CDR1 SQVTM, CDR2 ANQGSEA. The germline V and J ends were trimmed by 7 bases and 0 bases, with 15 bases remaining between them. DNA of the CDR3: TGCAGCGCCATACCGACAGGATACCAAGAGACCCAGTACTTC. This gives the protein CSAIPTGYQETQYF.

The rearrangement uses TRBV5-6 and TRBJ2-3, with a weak D call TRBD2 (6 bases). The CDR3 is 15 amino acids. Trimming removed 6 bases from V and 3 bases from J, with 17 bases in between. Germline loops: CDR1 SGHDT, CDR2 YYEEEE. CDR3 nucleotide sequence: TGTGCCAGCACCAGCAAACACCGGGAGACAGATACGCAGTATTTT. This gives the protein CASTSKHRETDTQYF.

This clonotype was seen more than once but under ten times. The V call is TRBV18, the J call TRBJ1-2, with D tentatively TRBD1 (6 bases). The CDR3 is made up of 15 amino acids. The V and J ends lost 1 base and 5 bases respectively, with 14 bases between them. Germline V gene sequence: CDR1 KGHSH, CDR2 LQKENI. DNA for the CDR3: TGTGCCAGCTCACCACTCACAGGGATCGGGTATGGCTACACCTTC. Amino acid sequence: CASSPLTGIGYGYTF.

This clonotype occurred many times. This sequence joins TRBV27 and TRBJ2-1; the D gene could be TRBD1 or TRBD2 (7 bases each). The CDR3 totals 19 residues. Germline V gives CDR1 MNHEY, CDR2 SMNVEV (reference sequence). Trimming shortened V by 7 bases and J by 2 bases, and 27 bases separated the two germline ends. The CDR3 reads CASTSRGGNYLLAYNEQFF. Here the CDR3 DNA reads TGTGCCAGCACCTCCAGGGGGGGGAATTACTTACTCGCCTACAATGAGCAGTTCTTC.

There are many counts of this clonotype. V gene TRBV11-2 combines with J gene TRBJ2-1; D gene unclear. Germline assignment: CDR1 SGHAT and CDR2 FQNNGV. V lost 5 bases, J lost 4 bases, and 9 bases lay in between. The CDR3 is 13 amino acids. The DNA for the CDR3 is TGTGCCAGCAGCCAGGCAATTTACAATGAGCAGTTCTTC. Translation: CASSQAIYNEQFF.

This clonotype came up a few times. The gene calls are TRBV7-2 and TRBJ1-1; D not certain. From germline, CDR1 is SGHTA and CDR2 FQGNSA. The V end lost 5 bases, the J end lost 4 bases, and 17 bases lay between the germline ends. CDR3 length: 15 residues. CDR3 bases: TGTGCCAGCAGCCGGTCCTCAATTCGTCCCACTGAAGCTTTCTTT. Its translation: CASSRSSIRPTEAFF.

The chain is built from TRBV6-2 or TRBV6-3 and TRBJ2-1; TRBD1 might be the D (6 bases). Per the germline V gene, CDR1 is MNHEY and CDR2 is SVGEGT. The CDR3 consists of 19 residues. V lost 5 bases, J lost 0 bases, and 23 bases lay in between. The CDR3 spells CASSTPRVRGLNSYNEQFF. CDR3 coding DNA: TGTGCCAGCAGTACCCCCCGGGTCAGGGGCCTGAACTCCTACAATGAGCAGTTCTTC.

This clonotype was seen ten or more times. The rearrangement joins TRBV20-1 to TRBJ2-1, with D possibly matching TRBD1 (5 bases). The length of the CDR3 is 14 residues. Trimming removed 3 bases at V and 12 bases at J, with 21 bases between. CDR1 and CDR2 (germline): DFQATT, SNEGSKA (reference sequence). This CDR3 reads CSASLAGQGLLQFF. Here the CDR3 DNA reads TGCAGTGCTAGTCTCGCAGGGCAAGGCTTGCTGCAGTTCTTC.

This clonotype was recorded a few times. This rearrangement joins TRBV6-2 or TRBV6-3 to TRBJ2-3; D not certain. V lost 5 bases to trimming and J lost 4 bases, with 7 bases between them. Germline V gene sequence: CDR1 MNHEY, CDR2 SVGEGT. The CDR3 contains 12 residues. The CDR3 nucleotides are TGTGCCAGCAGTCGCACGCCAGATACGCAGTATTTT. Amino acids: CASSRTPDTQYF.

This clonotype showed up many times. The V gene is TRBV5-1, the J gene TRBJ2-7, with TRBD2 as a possible D gene (6 bases). This CDR3 comprises 14 residues. Trimming cost V 4 bases and J 4 bases, with 15 bases left between them. Germline CDR1 SGHRS, CDR2 YFSETQ. The CDR3 here is CASSPGLGTYEQYF. The CDR3, as DNA: TGCGCCAGCAGCCCGGGACTGGGCACGTACGAGCAGTACTTC. The entire variable domain, with the rest obtained from reference TRBV5-1 and TRBJ2-7, is as follows: KAGVTQTPRYLIKTRGQQVTLSCSPISGHRSVSWYQQTPGQGLQFLFEYFSETQRNKGNFPGRFSGRQFSNSRSEMNVSTLELGDSALYLCASSPGLGTYEQYFGPGTRLTVT.

This clonotype was counted many times. The chain carries TRBV12-3 or TRBV12-4 and TRBJ1-1; a weak D match, TRBD1 (5 bases). This CDR3 is built from 14 residues. V lost 3 bases and J lost 5, with 13 bases in between. CDR3 sequence reads: CASSLGERGTEAFF. As DNA, the CDR3 is TGTGCCAGCAGTTTGGGGGAGAGGGGAACTGAAGCTTTCTTT.

This clonotype was detected ten times or more. V gene TRBV7-3 combines with J gene TRBJ2-7, with D perhaps matching TRBD2 (5 bases). Germline assignment: CDR1 SGHTA and CDR2 FQGTGA. This CDR3 has 13 amino acids. V was cut by 0 bases and J by 10 bases, with 13 bases left in between. The CDR3 sequence is CASSLTPTTTQYF. CDR3 sequence (DNA): TGTGCCAGCAGCTTAACTCCGACTACCACTCAGTACTTC.

This clonotype was recorded many times. The chain combines TRBV12-3 or TRBV12-4 with TRBJ2-3, with 10 bases lining up with TRBD2. This CDR3 is 18 amino acids long. V trimming: 2 bases; J trimming: 6 bases; junction bases outside the gene matches: 14. This CDR3 reads CASSLTPSLAGAADTQYF. In nucleotides, the CDR3 is TGTGCCAGCAGTTTAACCCCTTCGCTAGCGGGAGCAGCTGATACGCAGTATTTT.